This T cell receptor beta chain was identified in a study of T cells in Graves' hyperthyroidism and ophthalmopathy. Points from the study as a whole: Progression to ophthalmopathy was predicted a median of 6.5 months early. The majority of expanded thyroid clonotypes above 0.001 also appeared in blood.

Using RNA transcripts as the source, TCR beta CDR3 regions were amplified. During a first-round RT-PCR of the TCR CDR3, the HTBI primer set was used. One entry per CDR3 protein, called by TCRdb with MiXCR from the multiplex PCR reads. The data show about 500,000 distinct CDR3 sequences, with around an eighth seen just once and roughly 17% held by the top ten. Hyperthyroidism, newly diagnosed and lasting under 2 months, affected patients aged 18 to 65. Extraction of PBMCs used roughly 9.3 ml of fresh peripheral blood. The CDR3 is 16 amino acids. Per the germline V gene, CDR1 is SGHRS and CDR2 is YFSETQ. Trimming shortened V by 0 bases and J by 1 base, and 13 bases separated the two germline ends. Details on this clonotype: Its antigen is not identified.

The chain links TRBV5-1 to TRBJ2-5; D unclear. Sample: blood. The clonotype comes from a young woman with Graves' hyperthyroidism. The CDR3 is CASSLAVGSAQETQYF. In nucleotides, the CDR3 is TGCGCCAGCAGCTTGGCGGTGGGATCGGCCCAAGAGACCCAGTACTTC.